One sample yielded the 4 T cell receptor beta chains listed below, sequenced in a study of control samples from healthy donors and cancer patients. Measured with immunoSEQ multiplex PCR; TCRdb has only the in-frame clones, and not every one. Of some 150,000 clones in the sample, around 90% are singletons; the top ten hold 3% to 4%. Sequenced: blood. The receptor set was obtained from a man between 25 and 39 years old in good health.

V is TRBV13 and J is TRBJ2-1, with D uncertain. The germline V gene has CDR1 PRHDT and CDR2 FYEKMQ (reference sequence). Deletions cut 0 bases from V and 4 bases from J, with 7 bases between. The CDR3 is 14 amino acids. DNA for the CDR3: TGTGCCAGCAGCTTAGGAGGGCTATACAATGAGCAGTTCTTC. This translates into CASSLGGLYNEQFF.

The CDR3 nucleotides read TGTGCCAGCAGTTTTGGGGGGGGGTTTAGCAATCAGCCCCAGCATTTT. It yields the protein CASSFGGGFSNQPQHF. The rearrangement uses TRBV27 and TRBJ1-5; the D gene is possibly TRBD1 (5 bases). Between the trimmed V and J ends, which lost 3 bases and 0 bases, there was a span of 12 bases. CDR1 and CDR2 (germline): MNHEY, SMNVEV (reference sequence). This CDR3 is built from 16 residues.

V is TRBV28 and J is TRBJ1-2; 9 bases map to TRBD1. V shed 2 bases, J shed 7 bases, and the junction held 5 bases outside the gene matches. CDR1 MDHEN and CDR2 SYDVKM come from the germline V gene. The CDR3 sequence is 14 residues long. The CDR3 bases are TGTGCCAGCAGTTTAGCAACAGGGGGCCTTGGCTACACCTTC. Amino acids: CASSLATGGLGYTF.

DNA for the CDR3: TGTGCCAGCAGTGAACGGACATACACTGAAGCTTTCTTT. Encoded protein: CASSERTYTEAFF. J is TRBJ1-1 and V is TRBV2; maybe TRBD1 (5 bases). V gave up 2 bases and J gave up 3 bases, with 7 bases separating them. CDR3 length equals 13 residues. The germline V gene has CDR1 SNHLY and CDR2 FYNNEI.